This paragraph reports one TCR beta chain. CDR3 size: 17 residues. V was trimmed by 4 bases and J by 3 bases, leaving 23 bases between them. Germline V lookup: CDR1 SGHRS, CDR2 YFSETQ. This sample is drawn from a study of blood T cell repertoires in COVID-19. Authors' methods: Researchers report that nucleated cell counts were estimated from reference gene primer amplification. Method: immunoSEQ multiplex PCR; TCRdb's copy keeps in-frame clones and lacks some. V and J calls plus clone size are reproduced from that table; the DNA served to infer D and trimming. Here the sample spans about 130,000 clones, roughly 79% being singletons.

The sequenced material came from peripheral blood. J is TRBJ2-7 and V is TRBV5-1; D unclear. The source of this sequence is a human donor in a cohort sampled during active COVID-19. CDR3 sequence: CASSPPDGQPPYYEQYF. In DNA form, the CDR3 reads TGCGCCAGCAGCCCGCCAGATGGGCAGCCCCCGTACTACGAGCAGTACTTC.